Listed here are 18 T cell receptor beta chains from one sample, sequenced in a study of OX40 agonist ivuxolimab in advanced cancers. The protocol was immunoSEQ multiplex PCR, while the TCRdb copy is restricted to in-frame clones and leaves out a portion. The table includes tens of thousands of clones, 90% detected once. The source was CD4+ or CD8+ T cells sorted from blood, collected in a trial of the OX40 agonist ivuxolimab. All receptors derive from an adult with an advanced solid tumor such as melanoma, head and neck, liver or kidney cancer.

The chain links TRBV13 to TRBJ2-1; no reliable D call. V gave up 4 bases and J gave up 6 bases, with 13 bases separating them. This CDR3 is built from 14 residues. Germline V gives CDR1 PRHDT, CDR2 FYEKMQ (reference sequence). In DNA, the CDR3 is TGTGCCAGCAGCTCCCGTGATGGACCCAATGAGCAGTTCTTC. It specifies CASSSRDGPNEQFF. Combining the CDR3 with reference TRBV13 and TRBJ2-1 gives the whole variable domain AAGVIQSPRHLIKEKRETATLKCYPIPRHDTVYWYQQGPGQDPQFLISFYEKMQSDKGSIPDRFSAQQFSDYHSELNMSSLELGDSALYFCASSSRDGPNEQFFGPGTRLTVL.

The CDR3 sequence is CASSLRQGQGSYGYTF. The CDR3, as DNA: TGCGCCAGCAGCTTGAGGCAGGGACAGGGCTCCTATGGCTACACCTTC. This chain connects TRBV5-1 to TRBJ1-2; 9 bases map to TRBD1. The V gene end was trimmed by 1 base and the J gene end by 4 bases; junction bases not matched to a gene: 8. The CDR3 runs 16 residues. Per germline, CDR1 SGHRS and CDR2 YFSETQ. Together with reference TRBV5-1 and TRBJ1-2, the CDR3 gives the full variable domain: KAGVTQTPRYLIKTRGQQVTLSCSPISGHRSVSWYQQTPGQGLQFLFEYFSETQRNKGNFPGRFSGRQFSNSRSEMNVSTLELGDSALYLCASSLRQGQGSYGYTFGSGTRLTVV.

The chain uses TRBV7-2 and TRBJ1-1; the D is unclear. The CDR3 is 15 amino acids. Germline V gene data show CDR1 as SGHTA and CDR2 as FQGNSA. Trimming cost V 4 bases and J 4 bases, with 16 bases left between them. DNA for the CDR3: TGTGCCAGCAGCTCCCGACTCCTAGGGTCCACTGAAGCTTTCTTT. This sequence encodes CASSSRLLGSTEAFF.

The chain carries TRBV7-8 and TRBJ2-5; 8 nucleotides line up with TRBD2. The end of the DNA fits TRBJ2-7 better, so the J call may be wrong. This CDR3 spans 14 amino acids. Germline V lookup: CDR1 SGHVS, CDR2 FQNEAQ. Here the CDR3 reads CASSNGLADYEQYF. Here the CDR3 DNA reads TGTGCCAGCAGCAACGGACTAGCCGACTACGAGCAGTACTTC.

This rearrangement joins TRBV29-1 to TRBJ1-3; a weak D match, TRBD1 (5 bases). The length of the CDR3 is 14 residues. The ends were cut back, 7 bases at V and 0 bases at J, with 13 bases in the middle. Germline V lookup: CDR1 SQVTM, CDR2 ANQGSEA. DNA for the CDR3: TGCAGCGCAATAGACAGCACCTCTGGAAACACCATATATTTT. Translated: CSAIDSTSGNTIYF.

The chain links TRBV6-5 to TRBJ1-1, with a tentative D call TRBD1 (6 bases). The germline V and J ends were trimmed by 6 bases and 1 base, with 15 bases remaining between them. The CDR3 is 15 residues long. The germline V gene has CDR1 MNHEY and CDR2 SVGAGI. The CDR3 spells CASRSQGMGNTEAFF. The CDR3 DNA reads TGTGCCAGCAGGTCCCAGGGGATGGGGAACACTGAAGCTTTCTTT.

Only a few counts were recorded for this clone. CDR3 sequence: CASSEYAGGELFF. The CDR3 DNA reads as TGTGCCAGCAGTGAATATGCTGGCGGGGAGCTGTTTTTT. The chain combines TRBV25-1 with TRBJ2-2; no clear D. The CDR3 contains 13 residues. V lost 0 bases and J lost 7, with 6 bases in between. Germline CDR1 and CDR2: MGHDK and SYGVNS.

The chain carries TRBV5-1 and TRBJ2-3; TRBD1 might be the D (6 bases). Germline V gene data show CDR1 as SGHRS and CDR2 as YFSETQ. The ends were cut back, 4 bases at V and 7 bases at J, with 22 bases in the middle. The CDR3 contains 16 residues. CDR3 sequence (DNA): TGCGCCAGCAGCCGAGTAGGGGGACCCAACTCTCATACGCAGTATTTT. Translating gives CASSRVGGPNSHTQYF.

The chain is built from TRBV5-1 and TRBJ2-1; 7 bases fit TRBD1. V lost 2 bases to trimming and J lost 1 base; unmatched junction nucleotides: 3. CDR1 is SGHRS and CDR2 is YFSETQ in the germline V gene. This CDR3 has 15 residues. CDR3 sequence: CASSLQTGSYNEQFF. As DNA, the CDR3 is TGCGCCAGCAGCTTACAGACAGGGTCCTACAATGAGCAGTTCTTC. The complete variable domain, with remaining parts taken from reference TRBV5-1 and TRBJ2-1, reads KAGVTQTPRYLIKTRGQQVTLSCSPISGHRSVSWYQQTPGQGLQFLFEYFSETQRNKGNFPGRFSGRQFSNSRSEMNVSTLELGDSALYLCASSLQTGSYNEQFFGPGTRLTVL.

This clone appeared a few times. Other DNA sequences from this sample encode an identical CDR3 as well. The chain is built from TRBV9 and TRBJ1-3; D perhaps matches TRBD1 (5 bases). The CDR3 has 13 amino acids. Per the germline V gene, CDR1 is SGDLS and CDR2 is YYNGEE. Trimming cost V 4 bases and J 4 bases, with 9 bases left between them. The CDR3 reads CASSRGDGNTIYF. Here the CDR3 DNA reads TGTGCCAGCAGCAGAGGGGACGGAAACACCATATATTTT.

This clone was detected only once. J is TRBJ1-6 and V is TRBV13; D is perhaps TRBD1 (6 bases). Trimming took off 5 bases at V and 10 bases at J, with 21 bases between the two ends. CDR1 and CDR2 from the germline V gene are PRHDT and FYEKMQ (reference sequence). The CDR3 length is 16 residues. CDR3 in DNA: TGTGCCAGCAGCCCTACGTTTACAGGGAGTGGGTCACCCCTCCACTTT. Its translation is CASSPTFTGSGSPLHF.

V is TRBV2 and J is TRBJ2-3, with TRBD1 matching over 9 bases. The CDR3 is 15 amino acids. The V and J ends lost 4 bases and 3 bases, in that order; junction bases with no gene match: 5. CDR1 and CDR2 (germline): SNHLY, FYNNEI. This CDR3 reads CASSVGQGGTDTQYF. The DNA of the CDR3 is TGTGCCAGCAGTGTGGGACAGGGCGGGACAGATACGCAGTATTTT.

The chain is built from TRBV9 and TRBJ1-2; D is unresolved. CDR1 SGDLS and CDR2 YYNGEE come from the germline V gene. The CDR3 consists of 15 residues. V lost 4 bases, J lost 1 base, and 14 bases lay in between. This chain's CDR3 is CASSLSGVDNYGYTF. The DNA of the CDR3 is TGTGCCAGCAGCTTATCAGGTGTCGATAACTATGGCTACACCTTC.

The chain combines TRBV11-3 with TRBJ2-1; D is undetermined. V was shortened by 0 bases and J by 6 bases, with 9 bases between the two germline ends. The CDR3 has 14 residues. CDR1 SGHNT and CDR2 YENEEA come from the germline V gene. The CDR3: CASSLDRVSNEQFF. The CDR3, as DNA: TGTGCCAGCAGCTTAGATCGGGTTTCCAATGAGCAGTTCTTC.

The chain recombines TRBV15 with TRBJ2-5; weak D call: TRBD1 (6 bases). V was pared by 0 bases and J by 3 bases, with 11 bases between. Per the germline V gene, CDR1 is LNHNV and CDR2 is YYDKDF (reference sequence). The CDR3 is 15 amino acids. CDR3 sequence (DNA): TGTGCCACCAGCAGAGATCTGGGGGCCGAAGAGACCCAGTACTTC. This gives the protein CATSRDLGAEETQYF.

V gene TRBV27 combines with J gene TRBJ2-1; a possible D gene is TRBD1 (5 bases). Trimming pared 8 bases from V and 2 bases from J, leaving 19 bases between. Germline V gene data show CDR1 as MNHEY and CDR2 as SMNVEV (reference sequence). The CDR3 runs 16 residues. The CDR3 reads CASRDPRASAYNEQFF. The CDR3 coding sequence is TGTGCCAGCCGCGATCCCAGGGCATCAGCCTACAATGAGCAGTTCTTC.

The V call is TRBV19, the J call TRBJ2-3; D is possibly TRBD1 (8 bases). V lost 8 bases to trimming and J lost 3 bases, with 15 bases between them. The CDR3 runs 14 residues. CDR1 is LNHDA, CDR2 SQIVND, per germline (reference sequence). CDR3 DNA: TGTGCCAGTCAAGACAGGGGAGGGACAGATACGCAGTATTTT. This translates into CASQDRGGTDTQYF.

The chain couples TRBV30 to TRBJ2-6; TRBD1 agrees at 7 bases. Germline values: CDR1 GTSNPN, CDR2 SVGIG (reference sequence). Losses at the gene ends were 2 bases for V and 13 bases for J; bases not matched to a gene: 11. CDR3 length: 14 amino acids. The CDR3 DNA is TGTGCCTGGAGTCCCAGGGGACAGCTTCCTGTCCTGACTTTC. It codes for CAWSPRGQLPVLTF.